The 7 T cell receptor beta chains presented below share a single source sample, sequenced in a study of blood T cells in healthy people across ages. A second roughly 6 to 12 cycle PCR used barcoded and J-beta primers. Via MiXCR, TCRdb re-called the 5' RACE reads, giving one row per CDR3 protein. The sample gives about 290,000 distinct CDR3 sequences, about 25% of which show up once; over 25% is in the top ten. Sequenced material: blood. The origin of the receptors is a woman in her 70s in good health.

This clonotype was seen a few times. The chain has TRBV4-2 and TRBJ1-1; D uncertain. The germline V and J ends were trimmed by 3 bases and 4 bases, with 12 bases remaining between them. Germline V lookup: CDR1 LGHNA, CDR2 YNFKEQ. The CDR3 is 14 residues long. The CDR3 sequence is CASSQPPESTEAFF. In nucleotides, the CDR3 is TGTGCCAGCAGCCAGCCCCCGGAGAGCACTGAAGCTTTCTTT.

This chain joins TRBV27 and TRBJ1-1, with a possible D match to TRBD1 (6 bases). V dropped 5 bases and J dropped 4 bases, with 14 bases sitting between them. The germline V gene has CDR1 MNHEY and CDR2 SMNVEV (reference sequence). The CDR3 spans 14 residues. This chain's CDR3 is CASSTGLVGTEAFF. The CDR3 nucleotides read TGTGCCAGCAGTACAGGGTTAGTTGGCACTGAAGCTTTCTTT.

This chain links TRBV7-6 with TRBJ2-1; 8 nucleotides agree with TRBD2. Germline CDR1 SGHVS, CDR2 FNYEAQ. V gave up 1 base and J gave up 10 bases; unmatched junction bases: 9. CDR3 length: 15 amino acids. CDR3 coding DNA: TGTGCCAGCAGCTTAGGGCAGCGGGGGATAACAGAGCAGTTCTTC. Translating gives CASSLGQRGITEQFF.

This sequence joins TRBV20-1 and TRBJ2-1, with 10 bases lining up with TRBD2. Germline V gene sequence: CDR1 DFQATT, CDR2 SNEGSKA (reference sequence). This CDR3 has 13 amino acids. The CDR3 here is CSPLAGVHNEQFF. The CDR3 coding sequence is TGCAGCCCCCTAGCGGGAGTACACAATGAGCAGTTCTTC.

The table lists this clonotype with a few counts. At one boundary the junction diverges from the germline segment, which might be a read error. This chain connects TRBV28 to TRBJ2-3; TRBD1 matches 8 bases. The CDR3 consists of 15 residues. The germline V gene encodes CDR1 MDHEN and CDR2 SYDVKM. CDR3 amino acids: CASSLARGRTDTQCF. CDR3 coding DNA: TGTGCCAGCAGTTTGGCCAGGGGGCGGACAGATACGCAGTGTTTT. Full variable domain (outside the CDR3, taken from reference TRBV28 and TRBJ2-3): DVKVTQSSRYLVKRTGEKVFLECVQDMDHENMFWYRQDPGLGLRLIYFSYDVKMKEKGDIPEGYSVSREKKERFSLILESASTNQTSMYLCASSLARGRTDTQCFGPGTRLTVL.

This clonotype is a singleton in its sample. Sequence at one end of the junction differs from germline and may be a read error. This chain connects TRBV5-1 to TRBJ2-7; 9 positions match TRBD1. The CDR3 totals 14 residues. The germline gives CDR1 SGHRS, CDR2 YFSETQ. The CDR3 loop reads CASSSADRGYVQYF. The CDR3 nucleotides read TGCGCCAGCAGCTCAGCTGACAGGGGGTACGTGCAGTACTTC.

This chain joins TRBV4-1 and TRBJ2-1; 7 bases are a match to TRBD2. V was pared by 4 bases and J by 0 bases, with 15 bases of the junction left unmatched. The CDR3 is 19 amino acids. Germline loops: CDR1 MGHRA, CDR2 YSYEKL. Here the CDR3 DNA reads TGCGCCAGCAGCCGGGCGGGAGCTCTCTTTTTGAGCTCCTACAATGAGCAGTTCTTC. Protein sequence: CASSRAGALFLSSYNEQFF.